Below, one T cell receptor beta chain is given with its context. In germline, CDR1 is SGHRS, CDR2 YFSETQ. Trimming took 0 bases from V and 3 from J, leaving 9 bases between them. The CDR3 covers 15 residues. Measured with immunoSEQ multiplex PCR; TCRdb has only the in-frame clones, and not every one. The table has approximately 70,000 clones, 93% seen once. This receptor was obtained from a middle-aged man with rheumatoid arthritis. The sample was PBMCs. V is TRBV5-1 and J is TRBJ1-4; TRBD1 is a possible D gene (5 bases). The CDR3 spells CASSLDRQPNEKLFF. In nucleotides, the CDR3 is TGCGCCAGCAGCTTGGATCGACAGCCTAATGAAAAACTGTTTTTT. The full variable domain, rest sourced from reference TRBV5-1 and TRBJ1-4, is KAGVTQTPRYLIKTRGQQVTLSCSPISGHRSVSWYQQTPGQGLQFLFEYFSETQRNKGNFPGRFSGRQFSNSRSEMNVSTLELGDSALYLCASSLDRQPNEKLFFGSGTQLSVL.